Below are 29 T cell receptor beta chains sequenced from a single sample in a study of T cell responses to AZD1222 COVID-19 vaccine. Method: immunoSEQ multiplex PCR; TCRdb's copy keeps in-frame clones and lacks some. The sample records 110,000 or so clones, around 88% being singletons. The source material was peripheral blood, sampled 28 days after the second AZD1222 dose. The receptors were sampled from an adult who received the AZD1222 COVID-19 vaccine.

The CDR3 sequence: CASSLEPGPGELFF. The CDR3 nucleotides are TGTGCCAGCAGCTTAGAGCCCGGCCCCGGGGAGCTGTTTTTT. This chain connects TRBV11-2 to TRBJ2-2; D unclear. Germline CDR1 and CDR2: SGHAT and FQNNGV. V lost 0 bases to trimming and J lost 6 bases, with 8 bases between them. The CDR3 loop spans 14 amino acids.

This clone has only one observation. V usage is TRBV10-2 and J usage is TRBJ1-6; unclear D gene. Germline CDR1 WSHSY, CDR2 SAAADI. V shed 5 bases and J shed 9 bases, with 17 bases lying between them. The CDR3 has 15 residues. The CDR3: CASSLDGIGGSPLHF. For the CDR3, the DNA is TGCGCCAGCAGTCTTGACGGAATCGGAGGTTCACCCCTCCACTTT.

The V call is TRBV2, the J call TRBJ1-4; D remains ambiguous. V dropped 7 bases and J dropped 0 bases, with 9 bases sitting between them. Germline CDR1 SNHLY, CDR2 FYNNEI. The CDR3 length is 14 residues. The CDR3 loop is CASKLSSTNEKLFF. Written as DNA, the CDR3 is TGTGCCAGCAAACTCAGCTCAACTAATGAAAAACTGTTTTTT.

The gene calls are TRBV18 and TRBJ2-2; D is unclear. This CDR3 has 15 residues. Germline V lookup: CDR1 KGHSH, CDR2 LQKENI. Trimming shortened V by 2 bases and J by 1 base, and 8 bases separated the two germline ends. The CDR3 coding sequence is TGTGCCAGCTCACCAGGTCATCTGAACACCGGGGAGCTGTTTTTT. It translates to CASSPGHLNTGELFF. The full variable domain, its missing parts supplied by reference TRBV18 and TRBJ2-2, is NAGVMQNPRHLVRRRGQEARLRCSPMKGHSHVYWYRQLPEEGLKFMVYLQKENIIDESGMPKERFSAEFPKEGPSILRIQQVVRGDSAAYFCASSPGHLNTGELFFGEGSRLTVL.

The chain uses TRBV4-2 and TRBJ2-5; 8 nucleotides line up with TRBD2. Trimming took 1 base from V and 4 from J; bases not matched to a gene: 5. Germline values: CDR1 LGHNA, CDR2 YNFKEQ. This CDR3 has 15 residues. CDR3 sequence: CASSQGTGGPETQYF. The DNA of the CDR3 is TGTGCCAGCAGCCAAGGGACGGGGGGGCCAGAGACCCAGTACTTC.

This chain links TRBV13 with TRBJ1-1; 7 nucleotides align to TRBD1. The CDR3 sequence is 16 residues long. V trimming: 1 base; J trimming: 0 bases; junction bases outside the gene matches: 5. Germline V gives CDR1 PRHDT, CDR2 FYEKMQ (reference sequence). CDR3 nucleotide sequence: TGTGCCAGCAGCTTAGTGGGGGGACAGTTGAACACTGAAGCTTTCTTT. It specifies CASSLVGGQLNTEAFF.

V is TRBV3-1 (or the pseudogene TRBV3-2) and J is TRBJ1-1; D possibly corresponds to TRBD1 (6 bases). V was shortened by 1 base and J by 6 bases, with 12 bases between the two germline ends. Germline V lookup: CDR1 LGHDT, CDR2 YNNKEL (reference sequence). The CDR3 covers 14 residues. The CDR3 loop is CASSQAHREAEAFF. DNA for the CDR3: TGTGCCAGCAGCCAAGCCCACAGGGAAGCTGAAGCTTTCTTT.

The V and J genes are TRBV14 and TRBJ1-1, with D unclear. The CDR3 is made up of 15 amino acids. CDR1 and CDR2 from the germline V gene are SGHDN and FVKESK. The V end lost 0 bases, the J end lost 6 bases, and 14 bases lay between the germline ends. In nucleotides, the CDR3 is TGTGCCAGCAGCCAAGATTGGAAGGCAGTCCCTGAAGCTTTCTTT. Encoded protein: CASSQDWKAVPEAFF.

The V call is TRBV4-3, the J call TRBJ2-7, with no clear D. The CDR3 extends over 14 amino acids. Germline loops: CDR1 LGHNA, CDR2 YSLEER. V was shortened by 4 bases and J by 3 bases, with 13 bases between the two germline ends. The CDR3 protein is CASSPGTADYEQYF. For the CDR3, the DNA is TGCGCCAGCAGCCCAGGCACAGCAGACTACGAGCAGTACTTC.

V usage is TRBV19 and J usage is TRBJ2-5, with unresolved D. This CDR3 comprises 12 residues. The V gene lost 2 bases and the J gene lost 5 bases, with 6 bases spanning the gap. Germline loops: CDR1 LNHDA, CDR2 SQIVND (reference sequence). In nucleotides, the CDR3 is TGTGCCAGTAGTATATCGAGGGAGACCCAGTACTTC. This gives the protein CASSISRETQYF.

The rearrangement joins TRBV15 to TRBJ1-2, with D possibly TRBD1 on 5 matching bases. Trimming removed 1 base at V and 6 bases at J, with 18 bases between. The germline CDR1 and CDR2 sequences are LNHNV and YYDKDF (reference sequence). This CDR3 has 16 residues. This CDR3 is CATSRVLQPGRHGYTF. The CDR3 DNA is TGTGCCACCAGCAGAGTATTACAGCCGGGACGACATGGCTACACCTTC.

J is TRBJ1-1 and V is TRBV6-1; D gene unclear. Trimming stripped 3 bases from V and 2 bases from J, with 7 bases between. The CDR3 is made up of 13 amino acids. Germline loops: CDR1 MNHNS, CDR2 SASEGT. CDR3 bases: TGTGCCAGCAGTGATCAGCCTAACACTGAAGCTTTCTTT. The encoded protein is CASSDQPNTEAFF.

The V call is TRBV4-3, the J call TRBJ1-5; D is unresolved. V was shortened by 0 bases and J by 4 bases, with 7 bases between the two germline ends. The germline CDR1 and CDR2 sequences are LGHNA and YSLEER. The CDR3 runs to 14 residues. This chain's CDR3 is CASSQDQNNQPQHF. For the CDR3, the DNA is TGCGCCAGCAGCCAAGATCAGAATAATCAGCCCCAGCATTTT.

The rearrangement links TRBV6-4 to TRBJ1-1; no reliable D call. The CDR3 consists of 11 residues. Germline values: CDR1 MRHNA, CDR2 SNTAGT. V was trimmed by 6 bases and J by 5 bases, leaving 7 bases between them. The CDR3 nucleotides read TGTGCCAGCAGGGCGGGGACTGAAGCTTTCTTT. This codes for CASRAGTEAFF.

The chain has TRBV2 and TRBJ1-3; a weak D match, TRBD1 (5 bases). This CDR3 contains 14 residues. V was pared by 6 bases and J by 0 bases, with 9 bases between. The germline gives CDR1 SNHLY, CDR2 FYNNEI. The CDR3 coding sequence is TGTGCCAGCAGGGCCGGGGGCTCTGGAAACACCATATATTTT. It encodes CASRAGGSGNTIYF.

This clone was detected once. The identical CDR3 is also encoded by other nucleotide sequences in the sample. V is TRBV5-6 and J is TRBJ2-7, with D tentatively TRBD1 or TRBD2 (5 bases each). Trimming took off 0 bases at V and 2 bases at J, with 9 bases between the two ends. This CDR3 has 14 residues. Germline-derived CDR1 and CDR2 are SGHDT and YYEEEE. DNA of the CDR3: TGTGCCAGCAGCTTGGGGGGGAGCCCCTACGAGCAGTACTTC. Amino acid sequence: CASSLGGSPYEQYF.

The V call is TRBV15, the J call TRBJ1-1; D is possibly TRBD1 (5 bases). The CDR3 extends over 15 amino acids. V was cut by 3 bases and J by 7 bases, with 18 bases left in between. Germline CDR1 reads LNHNV; CDR2 reads YYDKDF (reference sequence). The CDR3 loop reads CATSSRDGLNGEAFF. The CDR3 DNA reads as TGTGCCACCAGCAGTCGGGACGGCCTGAACGGTGAAGCTTTCTTT.

The rearrangement links TRBV29-1 to TRBJ1-1, with no clear D. Germline CDR1 SQVTM, CDR2 ANQGSEA. V lost 3 bases and J lost 4, with 12 bases in between. CDR3 size: 13 residues. CDR3 region: CSVELGRITEAFF. CDR3 nucleotide sequence: TGCAGCGTTGAGCTAGGGCGGATCACTGAAGCTTTCTTT.

The chain has TRBV9 and TRBJ1-6; D is unclear. Trimming removed 0 bases at V and 7 bases at J, with 8 bases between. Germline V gene sequence: CDR1 SGDLS, CDR2 YYNGEE. The CDR3 spans 14 residues. The CDR3 here is CASSVGEANSPLHF. The CDR3 DNA reads TGTGCCAGCAGCGTAGGTGAGGCAAATTCACCCCTCCACTTT.

V is TRBV12-3 or TRBV12-4 and J is TRBJ1-5; D not certain. The CDR3 has 13 amino acids. V lost 6 bases to trimming and J lost 5 bases, with 11 bases between them. The CDR3 coding sequence is TGTGCCAGCAGCCCTCGAATATATCAGCCCCAGCATTTT. Its translation is CASSPRIYQPQHF.

This rearrangement joins TRBV6-1 to TRBJ2-5, with 7 bases matching TRBD1. The CDR3 is 16 residues long. CDR1 is MNHNS, CDR2 SASEGT, per germline. Trimming removed 2 bases from V and 4 bases from J; junction bases left unmatched: 10. CDR3 DNA: TGTGCCAGCAGTGAACGGCAGGGACAGATGAGAGAGACCCAGTACTTC. It specifies CASSERQGQMRETQYF.

This clone was seen only once. V is TRBV27 and J is TRBJ2-5, with TRBD1 identical over 8 bases. Trimming removed 2 bases from V and 3 bases from J; junction bases left unmatched: 5. Germline V gene data show CDR1 as MNHEY and CDR2 as SMNVEV (reference sequence). This CDR3 region has 15 residues. CDR3 coding DNA: TGTGCCAGCAGTTTACAGGGGGCTTGGAAAGAGACCCAGTACTTC. Protein product: CASSLQGAWKETQYF.

This clone appeared a few times. This sequence joins TRBV10-3 and TRBJ1-2; D is perhaps TRBD1 (6 bases). Trimming shortened V by 0 bases and J by 4 bases, and 12 bases separated the two germline ends. The CDR3 sequence is 15 residues long. From germline, CDR1 is ENHRY and CDR2 SYGVKD. This CDR3 is CAISESGGAAYGYTF. DNA of the CDR3: TGTGCCATCAGTGAGTCGGGGGGGGCGGCCTATGGCTACACCTTC.

This chain joins TRBV11-2 and TRBJ1-1; D is ambiguous. The CDR3 has 15 residues. CDR1 and CDR2 from the germline V gene are SGHAT and FQNNGV. V was clipped by 5 bases and J by 6 bases, with 19 bases between them. CDR3 loop: CASSPLGRGPSEAFF. Written as DNA, the CDR3 is TGTGCCAGCAGCCCACTAGGGAGAGGGCCTTCTGAAGCTTTCTTT.

The rearrangement uses TRBV5-1 and TRBJ2-5, with D tentatively TRBD1 (6 bases). The germline V gene has CDR1 SGHRS and CDR2 YFSETQ. The V end lost 4 bases, the J end lost 0 bases, and 10 bases lay between the germline ends. The CDR3 is 14 amino acids. This chain's CDR3 is CASSTGTNQETQYF. CDR3 nucleotides: TGCGCCAGCAGCACCGGGACAAACCAAGAGACCCAGTACTTC.

This chain joins TRBV5-8 and TRBJ1-4; weak D call: TRBD1 (5 bases). The CDR3 is 15 amino acids. Looked up from germline, CDR1 is SGHTS and CDR2 is YDEGEE. The V and J ends lost 3 bases and 5 bases respectively, with 14 bases between them. The DNA of the CDR3 is TGTGCCAGCAGCTGGGGCGACAGCCAGAATGAAAAACTGTTTTTT. Translating gives CASSWGDSQNEKLFF.

This chain uses TRBV27 with TRBJ1-2; 7 nucleotides agree with TRBD1. The ends lost 6 bases at V and 8 bases at J; junction bases unmatched: 15. CDR1 is MNHEY and CDR2 is SMNVEV in the germline V gene (reference sequence). The CDR3 is 15 residues long. The CDR3 DNA sequence: TGTGCCAGCAGCCGGACAGGAAACTATTTTTGGGGCTACACCTTC. Its translation: CASSRTGNYFWGYTF.

The chain has TRBV5-8 and TRBJ2-1; 12 positions agree with TRBD1. The CDR3 runs 16 residues. The junction had 7 bases not matched to a gene; V was cut back by 2 bases and J by 7 bases. The germline gives CDR1 SGHTS, CDR2 YDEGEE. CDR3: CASSFAGGQGANEQFF. The CDR3 coding sequence is TGTGCCAGCAGCTTCGCAGGGGGACAGGGGGCTAATGAGCAGTTCTTC.

The chain carries TRBV10-3 and TRBJ1-1, with a weak D call TRBD1 (5 bases). From germline, CDR1 is ENHRY and CDR2 SYGVKD. This CDR3 has 11 amino acids. Between the trimmed V and J ends, which lost 11 bases and 3 bases, there was a span of 10 bases. The CDR3 loop is CAVGGDTEAFF. In DNA form, the CDR3 reads TGTGCCGTCGGGGGGGACACTGAAGCTTTCTTT.